These T cell receptor beta chains were read from a single sample in a study of blood T cells in healthy people across ages. One entry per CDR3 protein results from TCRdb running MiXCR on the 5' RACE reads. The sample shows roughly 1,500,000 distinct CDR3 sequences, about 31% of them seen only once. The sample consisted of blood. The receptors derive from a woman in her 30s in good health. Both conserved end residues are part of each CDR3. The order of the fields is V gene, clone size, J gene, D gene, CDR3 protein, CDR3 DNA. D genes are given only for firm matches. Size is stated for part of the rows, as once, few or many counts, or as a class when the clone is expanded.

V: TRBV20-1; size: few; J: TRBJ2-1; D: -; CDR3: CSAQPGSSYNEQFF; DNA: TGCAGTGCACAACCGGGAAGCTCCTACAATGAGCAGTTCTTC
V: TRBV6-1; size: -; J: TRBJ2-3; D: -; CDR3: CASRQVSADTQYF; DNA: TGTGCCAGCAGACAGGTTTCAGCAGATACGCAGTATTTT
V: TRBV4-1; size: many; J: TRBJ2-5; D: TRBD2; CDR3: CASSQDRGAGGRRQETQYF; DNA: TGCGCCAGCAGCCAAGATCGTGGAGCGGGGGGAAGAAGGCAAGAGACCCAGTACTTC
V: TRBV20-1; size: -; J: TRBJ2-1; D: -; CDR3: CSARDLWRDHEQFF; DNA: TGCAGTGCTAGAGATCTCTGGCGGGATCATGAGCAGTTCTTC
V: TRBV11-1; size: -; J: TRBJ1-1; D: -; CDR3: CASSLVGGAGEAFF; DNA: TGTGCCAGCAGCTTAGTCGGGGGCGCGGGTGAAGCTTTCTTT
V: TRBV25-1; size: -; J: TRBJ1-1; D: TRBD1; CDR3: CASTTGGGGAFF; DNA: TGTGCCAGCACGACAGGGGGCGGAGGAGCTTTCTTT
V: TRBV5-1; size: few; J: TRBJ1-2; D: TRBD1; CDR3: CASSAMPTGDNGYTF; DNA: TGCGCCAGCAGCGCGATGCCAACAGGGGACAATGGCTACACCTTC
V: TRBV7-3; size: few; J: TRBJ2-1; D: -; CDR3: CASNAGKDTEQFF; DNA: TGTGCCAGCAACGCCGGCAAGGACACTGAGCAGTTCTTC
V: TRBV3-1; size: few; J: TRBJ2-1; D: TRBD2; CDR3: CASSQEGRGVYNEQFF; DNA: TGTGCCAGCAGCCAAGAAGGGCGGGGGGTCTACAATGAGCAGTTCTTC
V: TRBV6-1; size: -; J: TRBJ1-2; D: -; CDR3: CASSEARGRGNYGYTF; DNA: TGTGCCAGCAGTGAAGCGCGCGGCAGGGGAAACTATGGCTACACCTTC
V: TRBV29-1; size: -; J: TRBJ1-2; D: -; CDR3: CSAPLEGPLEYGYTF; DNA: TGCAGCGCCCCGCTGGAAGGCCCTCTTGAATATGGCTACACCTTC
V: TRBV5-1; size: -; J: TRBJ1-1; D: -; CDR3: CASSLGRTDYMNTEAFF; DNA: TGCGCCAGCAGCTTAGGACGGACGGATTACATGAACACTGAAGCTTTCTTT
V: TRBV7-8; size: -; J: TRBJ1-1; D: -; CDR3: CASSAQLVGTEAFF; DNA: TGTGCCAGCAGCGCACAGCTGGTGGGCACTGAAGCTTTCTTT
V: TRBV12-3/TRBV12-4; size: many; J: TRBJ2-1; D: TRBD2; CDR3: CASSLLAGGFYNEQFF; DNA: TGTGCCAGCAGTTTGCTAGCGGGGGGGTTCTACAATGAGCAGTTCTTC
V: TRBV19; size: -; J: TRBJ1-2; D: TRBD1; CDR3: CASSAGQADYGYTF; DNA: TGTGCCAGTAGTGCGGGACAGGCGGACTATGGCTACACCTTC